The 17 T cell receptor beta chains reported below all come from one sample, sequenced in a study of blood T cells in healthy people across ages. Through a sample-barcoded 5' primer and a J-beta primer mix, a second PCR was run for about 6 to 12 cycles. TCRdb fed the 5' RACE reads into MiXCR, producing one record per CDR3 protein. The table records 1.5 million or so distinct CDR3 sequences, roughly two fifths of them present only once. The sample taken for sequencing was blood. Receptors originate from a woman aged 18-35 years in good health.

The chain carries TRBV4-3 and TRBJ2-1; D gene unclear. The germline V gene has CDR1 LGHNA and CDR2 YSLEER. The CDR3 extends over 16 amino acids. Trimming left V 2 bases short and J 3 bases short, with 14 bases between. The CDR3 region has the DNA TGCGCCAGCAGCCAATTGCCAGCCTCAAGCTACAATGAGCAGTTCTTC. Translated, it gives CASSQLPASSYNEQFF.

This clonotype came up a few times. The chain recombines TRBV20-1 with TRBJ1-1; 8 nucleotides agree with TRBD1. This CDR3 has 15 residues. Per the germline V gene, CDR1 is DFQATT and CDR2 is SNEGSKA (reference sequence). Trimming at V came to 5 bases and at J to 3 bases, leaving 11 bases not matched to a gene. The DNA for the CDR3 is TGCAGTGCTCGGCCAGGGGGCGTTTTAGACACTGAAGCTTTCTTT. Residues: CSARPGGVLDTEAFF.

The rearrangement uses TRBV12-5 and TRBJ1-1; possible D gene TRBD1, 5 bases. This CDR3 is built from 16 residues. Trimming shortened V by 2 bases and J by 0 bases, and 13 bases separated the two germline ends. Germline CDR1 reads LGHNT; CDR2 reads FRNRAP. The CDR3 reads CASGLRSGGMNTEAFF. In DNA, the CDR3 is TGTGCTAGTGGTTTGAGGTCGGGGGGGATGAACACTGAAGCTTTCTTT. Full variable domain (outside the CDR3, taken from reference TRBV12-5 and TRBJ1-1): DARVTQTPRHKVTEMGQEVTMRCQPILGHNTVFWYRQTMMQGLELLAYFRNRAPLDDSGMPKDRFSAEMPDATLATLKIQPSEPRDSAVYFCASGLRSGGMNTEAFFGQGTRLTVV.

The rearrangement links TRBV12-5 to TRBJ2-7, with TRBD1 matching over 8 bases. Germline V gene sequence: CDR1 LGHNT, CDR2 FRNRAP. With 2 bases clipped from V and 6 bases from J, the junction kept 9 bases outside the gene matches. The CDR3 has 15 residues. The CDR3 loop is CASGLTRQGPGEQYF. As DNA, the CDR3 is TGTGCTAGTGGTTTGACTCGACAGGGGCCCGGCGAGCAGTACTTC.

This clonotype showed up just a few times. This chain links TRBV7-9 with TRBJ2-3; a possible D gene is TRBD1 (5 bases). Germline assignment: CDR1 SEHNR and CDR2 FQNEAQ (reference sequence). Trimming took 5 bases from V and 6 from J, leaving 21 bases between them. The CDR3 covers 16 residues. In DNA form, the CDR3 reads TGTGCCAGCAGCCCCCGACAGCCTACCGTGACGGATACGCAGTATTTT. As protein: CASSPRQPTVTDTQYF.

This clonotype has only a few counts. The chain combines TRBV4-1 with TRBJ1-5; 10 bases align to TRBD1. The junction had 4 bases not matched to a gene; V was cut back by 0 bases and J by 5 bases. Per germline, CDR1 MGHRA and CDR2 YSYEKL. CDR3 length: 16 amino acids. Here the CDR3 reads CASSQEAGQGDQPQHF. For the CDR3, the DNA is TGCGCCAGCAGCCAAGAAGCAGGACAGGGGGATCAGCCCCAGCATTTT.

The V gene is TRBV7-2, the J gene TRBJ2-5; 7 positions match TRBD1. This CDR3 contains 15 residues. Germline V gives CDR1 SGHTA, CDR2 FQGNSA. V was clipped by 1 base and J by 1 base; unmatched bases: 3. DNA of the CDR3: TGTGCCAGCAGCTTAGAAACAGGGGCCCAAGAGACCCAGTACTTC. Protein: CASSLETGAQETQYF.

This sequence joins TRBV29-1 and TRBJ2-5; D possibly corresponds to TRBD1 (6 bases). Germline values: CDR1 SQVTM, CDR2 ANQGSEA. V was pared by 8 bases and J by 3 bases, with 22 bases between. The CDR3 contains 15 residues. CDR3 protein: CSQGKWGLREETQYF. The CDR3 DNA reads as TGCAGCCAAGGGAAGTGGGGGCTCCGCGAAGAGACCCAGTACTTC. Together with reference TRBV29-1 and TRBJ2-5, the CDR3 gives the full variable domain: SAVISQKPSRDICQRGTSLTIQCQVDSQVTMMFWYRQQPGQSLTLIATANQGSEATYESGFVIDKFPISRPNLTFSTLTVSNMSPEDSSIYLCSQGKWGLREETQYFGPGTRLLVL.

This rearrangement joins TRBV4-3 to TRBJ2-2; D perhaps matches TRBD2 (6 bases). Looked up from germline, CDR1 is LGHNA and CDR2 is YSLEER. CDR3 length equals 17 residues. With 4 bases removed from V and 2 bases from J, the gap between germline ends came to 17 bases. CDR3 DNA sequence: TGCGCCAGCAGCCCCGGGACTTACTACTCAAACACCGGGGAGCTGTTTTTT. Translation gives CASSPGTYYSNTGELFF.

The V call is TRBV10-3, the J call TRBJ1-1; D remains ambiguous. CDR3 length equals 12 residues. Trimming took off 9 bases at V and 1 base at J, with 9 bases between the two ends. The V gene's germline CDR1 is ENHRY and CDR2 SYGVKD. In DNA form, the CDR3 reads TGTGCCATGAAGGAGGGGAACACTGAAGCTTTCTTT. Its protein is CAMKEGNTEAFF.

This clonotype turned up a few times. The chain carries TRBV9 and TRBJ1-1; D ambiguous. V shed 3 bases and J shed 5 bases, with 11 bases lying between them. CDR3 length: 13 amino acids. Looked up from germline, CDR1 is SGDLS and CDR2 is YYNGEE. The CDR3 spells CASSANGLTEAFF. The CDR3 region has the DNA TGTGCCAGCAGCGCCAACGGACTAACTGAAGCTTTCTTT.

The chain has TRBV25-1 and TRBJ2-5, with D possibly being TRBD2 (6 bases). The V gene lost 7 bases and the J gene lost 3 bases, with 12 bases spanning the gap. The CDR3 runs to 13 residues. Germline CDR1 and CDR2: MGHDK and SYGVNS. The CDR3 loop reads CASTLGGKETQYF. As DNA, the CDR3 is TGTGCCAGCACCCTCGGAGGGAAAGAGACCCAGTACTTC.

The chain is built from TRBV25-1 and TRBJ1-1, with D hard to call. The germline V gene has CDR1 MGHDK and CDR2 SYGVNS. CDR3 length: 13 residues. V lost 6 bases to trimming and J lost 0 bases, with 8 bases between them. The CDR3 reads CASRTALNTEAFF. In nucleotides, the CDR3 is TGTGCCAGCAGGACGGCCCTGAACACTGAAGCTTTCTTT.

This clonotype was seen a handful of times. The chain uses TRBV7-2 and TRBJ1-2, with 7 bases identical to TRBD1. After removal of 5 bases from V and 4 bases from J, the junction contained 7 bases not matched to a gene. CDR1 and CDR2 (germline): SGHTA, FQGNSA. CDR3 length equals 14 residues. CDR3 region: CASSLTGFPYGYTF. CDR3 nucleotides: TGTGCCAGCAGCCTGACAGGGTTTCCCTATGGCTACACCTTC.

The V and J genes are TRBV20-1 and TRBJ1-5; D is undetermined. With 5 bases removed from V and 2 bases from J, the gap between germline ends came to 13 bases. The CDR3 runs to 14 residues. Germline V lookup: CDR1 DFQATT, CDR2 SNEGSKA (reference sequence). Written as DNA, the CDR3 is TGCAGTGCTCGCCATATGCAGGGCAATCAGCCCCAGCATTTT. Translating gives CSARHMQGNQPQHF.

This clonotype was recorded a few times. The chain employs TRBV6-1 and TRBJ2-1; 12 bases are a match to TRBD2. CDR1 is MNHNS and CDR2 is SASEGT in the germline V gene. CDR3 length equals 13 residues. J lost 10 bases, V lost 10 bases, and 8 bases had no gene match. CDR3 sequence (DNA): TGTGCCACCCAGACTAGCGGGAGACGGGAGCAGTTCTTC. Protein product: CATQTSGRREQFF.

This clonotype was observed a few times. The chain is built from TRBV9 and TRBJ2-3; D possibly corresponds to TRBD2 (6 bases). The V end was cut by 0 bases, the J end by 1 base, with 15 bases between. CDR1 is SGDLS and CDR2 is YYNGEE in the germline V gene. This CDR3 spans 17 amino acids. The CDR3 sequence: CASSVGIGRGGTDTQYF. DNA for the CDR3: TGTGCCAGCAGCGTAGGTATCGGGAGAGGGGGCACAGATACGCAGTATTTT.